The rows below give T cell receptor beta chains drawn from one sample of a study of Tregs in tolerant kidney transplant recipients. Profiling relied on immunoSEQ multiplex PCR, and the TCRdb table lists in-frame clones only, not all of them. Of 120,000 or so clones in the sample, roughly 92% are singletons; the top ten hold over 0.5%. Sequencing was carried out using CD4+ T cells from blood. The receptors originated from a human donor in good health. Both conserved end residues are part of each CDR3. A D gene is named only where the DNA matches it firmly. A clone size is listed for some rows: how often the clone was seen (once, few, many), or a class if it is expanded.

>TRBJ2-7|NA|TRBV30|TRBD2
CACTNGDYAGEQYF
TGTGCCTGCACCAACGGGGACTATGCTGGGGAGCAGTACTTC
>TRBJ1-3|once|TRBV30|NA
CAWSVSGGGVGNTIYF
TGTGCCTGGAGTGTATCGGGAGGAGGGGTAGGAAACACCATATATTTT
>TRBJ2-3|few|TRBV18|NA
CASSPGIASDTQYF
TGTGCCAGCTCACCAGGAATAGCCTCAGATACGCAGTATTTT
>TRBJ1-3|once|TRBV5-1|NA
CASSSTSGQLSSGNTIYF
TGCGCCAGCAGCTCCACCTCGGGACAATTGAGCTCTGGAAACACCATATATTTT
>TRBJ2-3|NA|TRBV5-4|NA
CASSLGPGDTDTQYF
TGTGCCAGCAGCTTGGGCCCGGGTGACACAGATACGCAGTATTTT
>TRBJ2-2|NA|TRBV5-4|TRBD2
CASSLASGRITGELFF
TGTGCCAGCAGCTTGGCGAGCGGGAGGATCACCGGGGAGCTGTTTTTT
>TRBJ2-3|NA|TRBV4-2|TRBD2
CASSHPSPKTSGDTDTQYF
TGTGCCAGCAGCCATCCTTCCCCGAAAACTAGCGGGGACACAGATACGCAGTATTTT
>TRBJ1-2|NA|TRBV5-1|TRBD1
CASSLVTGQNGYTF
TGCGCCAGCAGCTTGGTGACAGGGCAAAATGGCTACACCTTC
>TRBJ2-7|NA|TRBV6-1|TRBD2
CASINPSGGAGEQYF
TGTGCCAGCATTAACCCTAGCGGGGGGGCCGGGGAGCAGTACTTC
>TRBJ2-1|once|TRBV5-5|TRBD1
CASSLNRGYNEQFF
TGTGCCAGCAGCTTAAACAGGGGTTACAATGAGCAGTTCTTC
>TRBJ1-2|few|TRBV6-6|NA
CATLQGDYGYTF
TGTGCCACCTTACAGGGAGACTATGGCTACACCTTC
>TRBJ1-3|NA|TRBV7-9|NA
CASSSKGLRINTIYF
TGTGCCAGCAGCTCTAAGGGACTCCGAATAAACACCATATATTTT
>TRBJ2-2|NA|TRBV2|NA
CASSEARGTGELFF
TGTGCCAGCAGTGAAGCCAGGGGTACCGGGGAGCTGTTTTTT
>TRBJ1-4|NA|TRBV6-5|NA
CASSYSGTRNEKLFF
TGTGCCAGCAGTTACTCGGGCACGCGCAATGAAAAACTGTTTTTT
>TRBJ2-5|NA|TRBV4-1|TRBD1
CASSNRVTGVLQETQYF
TGCGCCAGCAGCAACCGGGTGACAGGGGTCTTACAAGAGACCCAGTACTTC
>TRBJ1-5|NA|TRBV7-2|TRBD1
CASSLGGTGGFNQPQHF
TGTGCCAGCAGCTTAGGCGGGACAGGGGGTTTTAATCAGCCCCAGCATTTT
>TRBJ1-3|NA|TRBV9|NA
CASSVGSPTSGNTIYF
TGTGCCAGCAGCGTAGGGAGTCCTACCTCTGGAAACACCATATATTTT
>TRBJ1-4|NA|TRBV29-1|NA
CSAEEGNEKLFF
TGCAGCGCAGAAGAGGGGAATGAAAAACTGTTTTTT
>TRBJ2-5|NA|TRBV19|TRBD2
CASSRLAGGPGETQYF
TGTGCCAGTAGCCGACTAGCGGGAGGGCCGGGAGAGACCCAGTACTTC
>TRBJ2-3|NA|TRBV14|NA
CASSQDPGDTQYF
TGTGCCAGCAGCCAAGACCCAGGGGATACGCAGTATTTT
>TRBJ1-2|NA|TRBV6-1|NA
CASSELGAGNYGYTF
TGTGCCAGCAGTGAACTGGGGGCAGGGAACTATGGCTACACCTTC
>TRBJ2-7|NA|TRBV10-3|NA
CAISVIDEQYF
TGTGCCATCAGTGTGATAGACGAGCAGTACTTC
>TRBJ2-7|few|TRBV5-5|TRBD1
CASSETGTSYEQYF
TGTGCCAGCAGCGAGACAGGGACCTCCTACGAGCAGTACTTC
>TRBJ1-2|NA|TRBV2|TRBD1
CASTGQGSNYGYTF
TGTGCCAGCACCGGACAGGGGTCTAACTATGGCTACACCTTC
>TRBJ2-7|NA|TRBV28|NA
CASRSLAYEQYF
TGTGCCAGCAGAAGCTTGGCCTACGAGCAGTACTTC
>TRBJ2-3|NA|TRBV6-1|TRBD2
CASTTSGRALDTQYF
TGTGCCAGCACCACAAGCGGGAGGGCCTTAGATACGCAGTATTTT
>TRBJ2-3|NA|TRBV5-1|TRBD1
CASSLAGTGKTDTQYF
TGCGCCAGCAGCTTGGCGGGGACAGGGAAAACAGATACGCAGTATTTT
>TRBJ1-3|NA|TRBV6-1|TRBD1
CASSSGQGRDTIYF
TGTGCCAGCAGCTCGGGACAGGGCAGGGACACCATATATTTT
>TRBJ2-1|NA|TRBV7-9|TRBD2
CASSLRGTSGRGNEQFF
TGTGCCAGCAGCTTACGTGGGACTAGCGGGAGAGGCAATGAGCAGTTCTTC
>TRBJ1-1|NA|TRBV19|NA
CASSAGAGNTEAFF
TGTGCCAGTAGTGCTGGGGCGGGGAACACTGAAGCTTTCTTT
>TRBJ1-1|NA|TRBV5-6|NA
CASSSRPQNTEAFF
TGTGCCAGCAGTTCTCGGCCCCAGAACACTGAAGCTTTCTTT